This paragraph covers one T cell receptor beta chain sequence. The sample is drawn from a study of blood T cell repertoires in COVID-19. Study at large: T cells, B-cell-depleted T cells, or PBMCs provided the cDNA or gDNA that served as material.

The germline V gene has CDR1 SEHNR and CDR2 FQNEAQ (reference sequence). Trimming cost V 5 bases and J 5 bases; bases outside gene matches: 4. The CDR3 has 15 amino acids. Profiling relied on immunoSEQ multiplex PCR, and the TCRdb table lists in-frame clones only, not all of them. This sample has about 170,000 clones, with around 90% found just once. The rearrangement joins TRBV7-9 to TRBJ2-2, with 11 bases identical to TRBD2. This receptor was taken from a young man with COVID-19, enrolled during active disease. Material: peripheral blood. In DNA, the CDR3 is TGTGCCAGCAGCGGAACTAGCGGGAGTACCGGGGAGCTGTTTTTT. Its translation: CASSGTSGSTGELFF.